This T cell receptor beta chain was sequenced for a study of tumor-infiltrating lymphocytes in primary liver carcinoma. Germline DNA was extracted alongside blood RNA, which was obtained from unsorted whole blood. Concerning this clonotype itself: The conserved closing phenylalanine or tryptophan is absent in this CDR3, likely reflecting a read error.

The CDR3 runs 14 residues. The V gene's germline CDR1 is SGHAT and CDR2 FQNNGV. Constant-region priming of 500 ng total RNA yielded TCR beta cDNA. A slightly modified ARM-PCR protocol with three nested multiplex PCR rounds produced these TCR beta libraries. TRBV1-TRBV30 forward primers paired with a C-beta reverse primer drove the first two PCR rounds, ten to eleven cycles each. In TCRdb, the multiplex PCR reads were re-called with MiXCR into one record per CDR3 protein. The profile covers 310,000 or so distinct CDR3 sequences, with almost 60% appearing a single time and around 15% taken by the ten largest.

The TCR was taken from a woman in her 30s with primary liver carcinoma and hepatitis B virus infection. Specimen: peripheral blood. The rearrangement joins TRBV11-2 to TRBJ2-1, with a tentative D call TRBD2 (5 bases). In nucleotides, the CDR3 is TGTGCCAGCAACTTAGGGAATCGCGGGAATGAGCAGTTCTTA. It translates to CASNLGNRGNEQFL.